This TCR beta chain appears in the sequencing data of a study of vaccination effects on CD4 cells after COVID-19. Comments on this clone: Its cognate antigen is unknown.

After expansion with viral peptide pools in the ViraFEST assay, antigen-specific CD4+ T cells were sequenced. Following 10 days of culture, CD4+ T cells were isolated. SARS-CoV-2 infection was confirmed by PCR in the person between March and December 2020. Using immunoSEQ multiplex PCR, the repertoire was profiled, and TCRdb retains in-frame clones only, with some absent. This table holds approximately 31,000 clones, about 72% found once. Germline CDR1 and CDR2: GTSNPN and SVGIG (reference sequence). V was cut by 2 bases and J by 3 bases, with 17 bases left in between. The CDR3 covers 15 residues. This TCR derives from a human donor who had a prior SARS-CoV-2 infection. Source: CD4+ T cells from PBMCs cultured with a peptide pool, taken before COVID-19 vaccination. The chain uses TRBV30 and TRBJ2-7, with D perhaps assigned TRBD1 or TRBD2 (5 bases each). The CDR3 bases are TGTGCCTGGAGTCTACCAGAGAGGGGAATCTACGAGCAGTACTTC. It specifies CAWSLPERGIYEQYF.